The clone carrying this T cell receptor beta chain appeared many times. Its antigen remains unknown. The data stem from a study of prognosis after radiotherapy for stage I lung cancer. Study in general: In the span from April 2018 to January 2019, stage I non-small cell lung cancer patients were enrolled. The roughly 14 male and 6 or 7 female patients were aged 53 to 84, median roughly 68 years.

Multiplex PCR, run in two rounds, amplified TCR beta CDR3 from genomic DNA. First-round PCR employed TRBV- and TRBJ-specific primers for each gene. TCRdb used MiXCR to reprocess the multiplex PCR reads, holding one entry per CDR3 protein. Counted here are some 27,000 distinct CDR3 sequences, less than 40% occurring once; the ten biggest clones make up over 10%. General observations from the study: Reduced unique TCR clone counts were recorded after stereotactic body radiation therapy, with a median of about 9,700 versus 6,500.

Germline V CDR1 and CDR2: SGHDT, YYEEEE. The CDR3 extends over 15 amino acids. Trimming cost V 0 bases and J 5 bases; bases outside gene matches: 2. The sample here was PBMCs, taken before or after stereotactic body radiation therapy (not recorded which). The chain couples TRBV5-6 to TRBJ2-1; TRBD2 matches 10 bases. The clonotype originates from a donor over 45 with non-small cell lung cancer. CDR3 in DNA: TGTGCCAGCAGCTTGGGTCTAGCGGGAGACAATGAGCAGTTCTTC. This codes for CASSLGLAGDNEQFF.